The table lists the clone carrying this T cell receptor (beta chain) with a few counts. Its antigen remains unknown. The germline V gene has CDR1 MDHEN and CDR2 SYDVKM. V gave up 6 bases and J gave up 4 bases, with 16 bases separating them. CDR3 length: 15 residues. TCRdb independently ran MiXCR on the RACE reads; one entry per CDR3 protein. In the table there are 42,000 or so distinct CDR3 sequences, 3.5% to 4% of which are singletons. This sample was included in a study of human T cells and chemical hapten exposure. Study context: There were per-sample TCR yield variations, arising mainly from small pooled library volume differences. Whole-study findings and limits: DPC sensitization did not alter TCRs above 1 in 1000 frequency.

Time point in this sample: patch test 1, 2 weeks after DPC sensitization. The treatment here: therapeutic diphenylcyclopropenone sensitization with weekly scalp DPC. Unfractionated whole blood was the source from which total RNA was extracted. At patch-test visits, sampling came before the patch test. The specimen was whole blood, collected in connection with sensitization to the hapten diphenylcyclopropenone (DPC). This rearrangement joins TRBV28 to TRBJ1-5; D might be TRBD1 (5 bases). The receptor was derived from a man in his forties or fifties with alopecia areata. Some clones in this sample may be carry-over from other donors' samples. In DNA, the CDR3 is TGTGCCAGCAGGACTGGGGCAGGAGGGAATCAGCCCCAGCATTTT. Amino acid sequence: CASRTGAGGNQPQHF.